The 9 T cell receptor beta chains reported below all come from one sample, sequenced in a study of shared clonotypes between healthy human individuals. The data were produced by immunoSEQ multiplex PCR, yet TCRdb's version contains in-frame clones alone and is incomplete. The sample holds about 1.5 million clones, 98% seen once. Sequencing was done on a sample of naive CD4+ T cells sorted from blood. Subset defined: CD45RA+ positively selected. All receptors derive from a man aged 25-45 years in good health.

This clone was recorded once. The J gene is TRBJ2-7, the V gene TRBV25-1; 7 bases map to TRBD1. This CDR3 comprises 14 residues. Germline V CDR1 and CDR2: MGHDK, SYGVNS. V lost 2 bases, J lost 6 bases, and 7 bases stayed unmatched. CDR3 region: CASSEPSDRAEQYF. The CDR3 nucleotides read TGTGCCAGCAGTGAACCCTCAGACAGGGCCGAGCAGTACTTC.

V is TRBV6-6 and J is TRBJ2-1; unclear D gene. Trimming took 4 bases from V and 4 from J, leaving 11 bases between them. Germline CDR1 is MNHNY and CDR2 is SVGAGI (reference sequence). The CDR3 has 14 residues. The CDR3 here is CASSSLPRYNEQFF. CDR3 nucleotide sequence: TGTGCCAGCAGTTCCCTCCCTCGGTACAATGAGCAGTTCTTC.

CDR3 in amino acids: CASSSTGTGELFF. The CDR3 region has the DNA TGCGCCAGCAGCTCCACAGGGACCGGGGAGCTGTTTTTT. This chain uses TRBV4-1 with TRBJ2-2; TRBD1 is a possible D gene (6 bases). Germline lookup yields CDR1 MGHRA and CDR2 YSYEKL. V was trimmed by 5 bases and J by 5 bases, leaving 9 bases between them. The CDR3 spans 13 residues.

This clone was found once. The V gene is TRBV19, the J gene TRBJ2-6; 10 positions match TRBD2. The CDR3 length is 23 residues. The germline gives CDR1 LNHDA, CDR2 SQIVND (reference sequence). V lost 3 bases to trimming and J lost 0 bases; unmatched junction nucleotides: 20. The CDR3 region has the DNA TGTGCCAGTAGTATGCAGTCAGTTACAGGGCTAGCGGGAGCGTCCTCTGGGGCCAACGTCCTGACTTTC. Translated, it gives CASSMQSVTGLAGASSGANVLTF.

The rearrangement joins TRBV4-1 to TRBJ2-3; 11 nucleotides match TRBD2. The germline V gene has CDR1 MGHRA and CDR2 YSYEKL. The V gene end was trimmed by 4 bases and the J gene end by 7 bases; junction bases not matched to a gene: 13. This CDR3 is built from 17 residues. The chain's CDR3 is CASSPASGRLGPNTQYF. CDR3 in DNA: TGCGCCAGCAGCCCGGCTAGCGGGAGGTTGGGTCCAAATACGCAGTATTTT.

The V call is TRBV19, the J call TRBJ2-4; D unresolved. CDR3 length equals 17 residues. The germline V gene encodes CDR1 LNHDA and CDR2 SQIVND (reference sequence). Between the trimmed V and J ends, which lost 5 bases and 0 bases, there was a span of 17 bases. The CDR3 is CASSPRTLSLAKNIQYF. CDR3 nucleotide sequence: TGTGCCAGTAGTCCAAGAACACTATCCTTAGCCAAAAACATTCAGTACTTC.

The rearrangement links TRBV6-5 to TRBJ1-1; no reliable D call. This CDR3 comprises 15 residues. Germline V gene sequence: CDR1 MNHEY, CDR2 SVGAGI. Trimming removed 5 bases at V and 4 bases at J, with 17 bases between. The CDR3: CASSLRVAVSTEAFF. The CDR3 nucleotides are TGTGCCAGCAGTCTCCGGGTTGCAGTCTCCACTGAAGCTTTCTTT.

Only one count was recorded for this clone. The DNA for the CDR3 is TGTGCCAGCAGTGGGACTAGCGGATACAATGAGCAGTTCTTC. Amino acids: CASSGTSGYNEQFF. The V call is TRBV6-1, the J call TRBJ2-1; 10 bases match TRBD2. In germline, CDR1 is MNHNS, CDR2 SASEGT. Germline trimming cut 4 bases from V and 4 bases from J; bases unmatched to any gene: 1. The CDR3 loop spans 14 amino acids.

The V gene is TRBV18, the J gene TRBJ2-2; the D gene is possibly TRBD2 (7 bases). Deletions cut 1 base from V and 0 bases from J, with 18 bases between. This CDR3 is 19 amino acids long. Germline CDR1 reads KGHSH; CDR2 reads LQKENI. The CDR3 sequence: CASSPRYRGATANTGELFF. The CDR3 coding sequence is TGTGCCAGCTCACCACGGTATCGGGGGGCAACCGCGAACACCGGGGAGCTGTTTTTT.